The 9 T cell receptor beta chains in this list originate from one sample, sequenced in a study of blood T cell repertoires in COVID-19. Using immunoSEQ multiplex PCR, the repertoire was profiled, and TCRdb retains in-frame clones only, with some absent. The data hold approximately 99,000 clones, with 80% to 90% observed a single time. Specimen: peripheral blood. The receptor set was obtained from a middle-aged man with COVID-19, enrolled during active disease.

This clone is a singleton in its sample. V is TRBV3-1 (or the pseudogene TRBV3-2) and J is TRBJ1-1, with 7 bases lining up with TRBD1. In germline, CDR1 is LGHDT, CDR2 YNNKEL (reference sequence). Trimming cost V 3 bases and J 2 bases; bases outside gene matches: 3. The CDR3 runs 14 residues. The CDR3, as DNA: TGTGCCAGCAGCCAGGGGACAGTTAACACTGAAGCTTTCTTT. Protein: CASSQGTVNTEAFF.

This clone appeared once. V is TRBV2 and J is TRBJ1-1; possibly TRBD1 for D (6 bases). Germline CDR1 SNHLY, CDR2 FYNNEI. With 5 bases removed from V and 7 bases from J, the gap between germline ends came to 11 bases. This CDR3 has 12 residues. The CDR3 DNA reads as TGTGCCAGCAGTCAGGACAGATTTGAAGCTTTCTTT. This translates into CASSQDRFEAFF.

The chain uses TRBV19 and TRBJ1-3, with 9 bases identical to TRBD1. The CDR3 is 15 amino acids. From germline, CDR1 is LNHDA and CDR2 SQIVND (reference sequence). Unmatched junction bases numbered 6, after V lost 7 bases and J lost 2 bases. CDR3 sequence: CASIPRTGAGNTIYF. In nucleotides, the CDR3 is TGTGCCAGTATCCCTCGGACAGGGGCTGGAAACACCATATATTTT.

V gene TRBV7-2 combines with J gene TRBJ1-4; D is unclear. V was pared by 1 base and J by 11 bases, with 8 bases between. Germline V CDR1 and CDR2: SGHTA, FQGNSA. This CDR3 contains 12 residues. CDR3 residues: CASSLGAAKLFF. In DNA form, the CDR3 reads TGTGCCAGCAGCTTAGGGGCCGCGAAACTGTTTTTT.

This chain joins TRBV3-1 (or the pseudogene TRBV3-2) and TRBJ2-1, with D tentatively TRBD2 (5 bases). V dropped 0 bases and J dropped 0 bases, with 18 bases sitting between them. Germline assignment: CDR1 LGHDT and CDR2 YNNKEL (reference sequence). The CDR3 contains 19 residues. CDR3 sequence: CASSQEGINLGSSYNEQFF. The CDR3 bases are TGTGCCAGCAGCCAAGAAGGGATTAATCTAGGGAGCTCCTACAATGAGCAGTTCTTC.

In DNA, the CDR3 is TGTGCCAGCAGTTTCGGACAGGGGTGGAAGACTGAAGCTTTCTTT. This gives the protein CASSFGQGWKTEAFF. The chain employs TRBV6-5 and TRBJ1-1; 9 bases are shared with TRBD1. The ends lost 4 bases at V and 5 bases at J; junction bases unmatched: 8. Germline values: CDR1 MNHEY, CDR2 SVGAGI. This CDR3 spans 15 amino acids.

The rearrangement uses TRBV2 and TRBJ1-2; D gene unclear. This CDR3 is 14 amino acids long. The V and J ends lost 6 bases and 2 bases respectively, with 13 bases between them. Germline V gives CDR1 SNHLY, CDR2 FYNNEI. The CDR3 nucleotides read TGTGCCAGCAGCCGGGAACCTGGCAACTATGGCTACACCTTC. Encoded protein: CASSREPGNYGYTF.

This chain links TRBV4-3 with TRBJ2-2; 9 nucleotides match TRBD2. V trimming: 0 bases; J trimming: 5 bases; junction bases outside the gene matches: 4. The CDR3 contains 16 residues. Germline CDR1 is LGHNA and CDR2 is YSLEER. The CDR3 bases are TGCGCCAGCAGCCAAGATTGGACTAGCGAGACCGGGGAGCTGTTTTTT. It is translated as CASSQDWTSETGELFF.

This chain links TRBV7-8 with TRBJ1-1; D is undetermined. This CDR3 is 12 amino acids long. V lost 4 bases and J lost 7, with 10 bases in between. In germline, CDR1 is SGHVS, CDR2 FQNEAQ. Written as DNA, the CDR3 is TGTGCCAGCAGCTACCGGGAGGATGAAGCTTTCTTT. This sequence encodes CASSYREDEAFF.